A selection of T cell receptor beta chains follows, all from one sample in a study of spatial heterogeneity in lung cancer. One entry per CDR3 protein, called by TCRdb with MiXCR from the 5' RACE reads. There are 5,500 to 7,500 distinct CDR3 sequences in the sample; about 14% occur only once, and 9.8% lies in the top ten. Material: lung tumor tissue, obtained at surgery. The receptors were sampled from a male donor with early-stage non-small cell lung cancer. CDR3s include the opening cysteine and the closing phenylalanine or tryptophan. A D gene is named only where the DNA matches it firmly. The listing skips clone size in some rows; elsewhere it reads once, few, many or a size class.

TRBV5-6,-,15,many,TRBJ2-1,TGTGCCAGCAGCTTTAGGTCCCTGGCTCCGGGTGAGCAGTTCTTC,CASSFRSLAPGEQFF
TRBV2,TRBD1,15,medium-sized,TRBJ2-2,TGTGCCAGCAAATATCAGGGGGCGAACACCGGGGAGCTGTTTTTT,CASKYQGANTGELFF
TRBV10-3,TRBD2,16,-,TRBJ2-7,TGTGCCATCAGGGGACTAGCGGGAGGCCAAGACTACGAGCAGTACTTC,CAIRGLAGGQDYEQYF
TRBV12-3/TRBV12-4,-,14,-,TRBJ1-1,TGTGCCAGCAGTTTCGCGGGGGGCCACACTGAAGCTTTCTTT,CASSFAGGHTEAFF
TRBV6-5,TRBD1,14,medium-sized,TRBJ1-2,TGTGCCAGCAGTCCTAGGGACAGCCCCTATGGCTACACCTTC,CASSPRDSPYGYTF
TRBV20-1,-,12,large,TRBJ1-2,TGCAGTGCTAGTCAAAGGAGTAAGGGCTACACCTTC,CSASQRSKGYTF
TRBV4-1,TRBD2,17,many,TRBJ2-3,TGCGCCAGCAGCCAGGACATAGCGGGAACTTACACAGATACGCAGTATTTT,CASSQDIAGTYTDTQYF
TRBV6-5,-,15,once,TRBJ1-2,TGTGCCAGCAGGGGGCAAGGGATCCCTAACTATGGCTACACCTTC,CASRGQGIPNYGYTF
TRBV6-5,TRBD2,16,few,TRBJ2-7,TGTGCCAGCAGTTACTTGACTAGCGGACCTTCCTACGAGCAGTACTTC,CASSYLTSGPSYEQYF
TRBV3-2,-,13,many,TRBJ2-3,TGTGCCAGCAGCCCGGGGAGCGCAGATACGCAGTATTTT,CASSPGSADTQYF
TRBV5-6,-,14,many,TRBJ1-1,TGTGCCAGCATTGAGATGGGGGCGAGGGCTGAAGCTTTCTTT,CASIEMGARAEAFF
TRBV9,-,14,medium-sized,TRBJ1-3,TGTGCCAGCAGCGTAGGTCACCCTGGAAACACCATATATTTT,CASSVGHPGNTIYF
TRBV30,-,12,medium-sized,TRBJ2-5,TGTGCCTGGAGTAGAACACAAGAGACCCAGTACTTC,CAWSRTQETQYF
TRBV11-3,TRBD1,14,few,TRBJ1-5,TGTGCCAGCAGCCCAGGGACAGGAGAGCGGGAGCAGCATTTT,CASSPGTGEREQHF
TRBV4-2,-,13,many,TRBJ1-2,TGTGCCAGCAGCCAAGAAGGGGCTCTTGGCTACACCTTC,CASSQEGALGYTF
TRBV5-1,-,13,-,TRBJ1-1,TGCGCCAGCAGCGCAGATTACTCTACTGAAGCTTTCTTT,CASSADYSTEAFF
TRBV5-5,-,18,medium-sized,TRBJ1-2,TGTGCCAGCACCTCCACCCAACCCGGTCCAGGGTCGAACTATGGCTACACCTTC,CASTSTQPGPGSNYGYTF
TRBV20-1,-,14,-,TRBJ2-2,TGCAGTGCTAGACTCACTAGCATCGGCGGGGAGCTGTTTTTT,CSARLTSIGGELFF
TRBV29-1,-,11,many,TRBJ2-7,TGCAGCGTTGAGGACAACTACGAGCAGTACTTC,CSVEDNYEQYF
TRBV20-1,-,15,medium-sized,TRBJ1-5,TGCAGTGCTAACGGGGGATCATATAGCAATCAGCCCCAGCATTTT,CSANGGSYSNQPQHF
TRBV13,TRBD1,13,medium-sized,TRBJ1-4,TGTGCCAGCAGCCGTGGACAGGGGGAAAAACTGTTTTTT,CASSRGQGEKLFF
TRBV6-5,TRBD1,14,few,TRBJ1-6,TGTGCCAGCAGAGATCGACAGGGGGCTTCACCCCTCCACTTT,CASRDRQGASPLHF
TRBV7-2,-,15,-,TRBJ2-6,TGTGCCAGCAGCCTCACACCCTCTGGGGCCAACGTCCTGACTTTC,CASSLTPSGANVLTF
TRBV20-1,-,14,few,TRBJ1-5,TGCAGTGCAAAGGGGGGGTCAAGCAATCAGCCCCAGCATTTT,CSAKGGSSNQPQHF
TRBV12-3/TRBV12-4,TRBD1,14,many,TRBJ2-5,TGTGCCAGCATGGGAAGACAGGGAATCGAGACCCAGTACTTC,CASMGRQGIETQYF
TRBV10-3,-,15,many,TRBJ1-6,TGTGCCATCAGTGAGTCGACAGCAAATAATTCACCCCTCCACTTT,CAISESTANNSPLHF
TRBV29-1,TRBD2,15,-,TRBJ2-7,TGCAGCGTTGCGAGAAGGACTAGCGGAAACTACGAGCAGTACTTC,CSVARRTSGNYEQYF
TRBV10-3,-,15,many,TRBJ1-2,TGTGCCATCAGTGGCGAAGATCCAAATGGGCTTGGCTACACCTTC,CAISGEDPNGLGYTF
TRBV18,TRBD1,16,medium-sized,TRBJ1-1,TGTGCCAGCTCAATCCGGGGGGACAGGGGCGTTAATGAAGCTTTCTTT,CASSIRGDRGVNEAFF
TRBV6-5,-,14,medium-sized,TRBJ2-2,TGTGCCAGCAGTTACAGCCAGACCACCGGGGAGCTGTTTTTT,CASSYSQTTGELFF
TRBV3-1,TRBD1,14,many,TRBJ1-1,TGTGCCAGCAGCCACTCCGGACAGGGCACTGAAGCTTTCTTT,CASSHSGQGTEAFF
TRBV2,-,15,-,TRBJ2-3,TGTGCCAGCAGTGAAAGCGTGAGTCAGTTAGATACGCAGTATTTT,CASSESVSQLDTQYF
TRBV11-2,-,11,-,TRBJ2-1,TGTGCCAGCAGCTTAGTGGATGAGCAGTTCTTC,CASSLVDEQFF
TRBV6-4,-,14,-,TRBJ1-3,TGTGCCAGCAGCCGGGAGTTCTCTGGAAACACCATATATTTT,CASSREFSGNTIYF
TRBV20-1,-,13,-,TRBJ2-4,TGCAGTGCCGGGGACGGCCGAAAAAACATTCAGTACTTC,CSAGDGRKNIQYF
TRBV11-2,-,14,medium-sized,TRBJ2-7,TGTGCCAGCAGCTTATATCAGGGTTCCTACGAGCAGTACTTC,CASSLYQGSYEQYF
TRBV5-1,-,13,once,TRBJ2-7,TGCGCCAGCAGCTTGGGGGGACCCTACGAGCAGTACTTC,CASSLGGPYEQYF
TRBV4-2,-,15,medium-sized,TRBJ1-1,TGTGCCAGCAGCCAAGCGGCATACGGGAACACTGAAGCTTTCTTT,CASSQAAYGNTEAFF
TRBV15,-,12,many,TRBJ2-1,TGTGCCACCAGCAGAGTTAACAATGAGCAGTTCTTC,CATSRVNNEQFF
TRBV12-5,-,12,many,TRBJ2-1,TGTGCTAGTGGTTGGATGCGGGATGAGCAGTTCTTC,CASGWMRDEQFF